This T cell receptor (beta chain) was retrieved from a study of cytomegalovirus exposure and HLA in healthy donors. In the case of this clone: The same CDR3 arises from other DNA sequences in this sample as well.

The PCR ran on 60 Vbeta and 13 Jbeta primers. TCRdb keeps only in-frame clones here, not all; method: immunoSEQ multiplex PCR. The sample consists of around 230,000 clones, 78% of them appearing once. This sequence originates from a boy aged 5-17 years in good health and CMV-seronegative. Sequences were obtained from PBMCs.

In DNA form, the CDR3 reads TGTGCCAGCAGTTCAACCAGCGGAGGTGAGCAGTTCTTC. It yields the protein CASSSTSGGEQFF. V is TRBV6-5 and J is TRBJ2-1; a weak D match, TRBD2 (5 bases). The CDR3 is 13 residues long. V shed 4 bases and J shed 9 bases, with 13 bases lying between them. Germline CDR1 reads MNHEY; CDR2 reads SVGAGI.